This T cell receptor beta chain is drawn from a study of blood T cell repertoires in COVID-19. This CDR3 has 15 amino acids. The V and J ends lost 5 bases and 3 bases respectively, with 14 bases between them. Per the germline V gene, CDR1 is MNHEY and CDR2 is SVGAGI. Here immunoSEQ multiplex PCR was the method, and the copy in TCRdb shows in-frame clones only, minus some. The sample lists some 140,000 clones, over 60% occurring once. The chain carries TRBV6-5 and TRBJ2-1; TRBD1 is a possible D gene (6 bases). The sequencing sample was made of peripheral blood. The origin of this receptor is a man aged 80 or over with acute or convalescent COVID-19. CDR3: CASSPPQGYYNEQFF. Here the CDR3 DNA reads TGTGCCAGCAGTCCCCCCCAGGGGTACTACAATGAGCAGTTCTTC.